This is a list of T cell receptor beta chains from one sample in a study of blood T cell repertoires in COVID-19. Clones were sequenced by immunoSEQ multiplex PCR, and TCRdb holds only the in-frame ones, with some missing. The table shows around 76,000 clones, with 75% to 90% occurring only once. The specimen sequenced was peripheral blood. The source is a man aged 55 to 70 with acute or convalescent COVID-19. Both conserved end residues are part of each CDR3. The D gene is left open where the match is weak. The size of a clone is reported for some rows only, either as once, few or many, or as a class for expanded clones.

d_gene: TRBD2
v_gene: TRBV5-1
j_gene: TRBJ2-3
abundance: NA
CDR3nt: TGCGCCAGCAGCTTGGAAGGTATGGGACTAGCGACCACAGATACGCAGTATTTT
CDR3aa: CASSLEGMGLATTDTQYF

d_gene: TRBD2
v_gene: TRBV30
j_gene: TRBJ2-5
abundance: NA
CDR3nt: TGTGCCTGGATGGTAGCGGGGGGGAGGGGGACCCAGTACTTC
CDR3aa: CAWMVAGGRGTQYF

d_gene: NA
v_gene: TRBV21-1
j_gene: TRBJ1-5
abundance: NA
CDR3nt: TGTGCCAGCAGCAAATCCGCACTCTATAGCAATCAGCCCCAGCATTTT
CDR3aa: CASSKSALYSNQPQHF

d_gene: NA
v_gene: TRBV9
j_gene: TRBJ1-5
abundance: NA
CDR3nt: TGTGCCAGCAGCGGCGACAGCCACTATCAGCCCCAGCATTTT
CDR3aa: CASSGDSHYQPQHF

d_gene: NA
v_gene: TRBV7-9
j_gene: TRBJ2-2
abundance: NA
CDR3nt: TGTGCCAGCAGCTTCATGCGGGAAGGCGGGGAGCTGTTTTTT
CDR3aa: CASSFMREGGELFF

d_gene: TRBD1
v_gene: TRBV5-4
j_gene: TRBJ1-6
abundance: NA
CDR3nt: TGTGCCAGCAGCTTGGTGACAGGGCAGCGAGGTTCACCCCTCCACTTT
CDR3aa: CASSLVTGQRGSPLHF

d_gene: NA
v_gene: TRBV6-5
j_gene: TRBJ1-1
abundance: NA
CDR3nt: TGTGCCAGCAGACCCCTCGGGAACACTGAAGCTTTCTTT
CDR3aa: CASRPLGNTEAFF

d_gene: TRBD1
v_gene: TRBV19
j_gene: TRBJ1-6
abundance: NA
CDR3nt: TGTGCCAGTAGTCTCCGGGACAGACTCAATTCACCCCTCCACTTT
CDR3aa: CASSLRDRLNSPLHF

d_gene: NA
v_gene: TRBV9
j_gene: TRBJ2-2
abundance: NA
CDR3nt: TGTGCCAGCAGGACGACAGAGACCGGGGAGCTGTTTTTT
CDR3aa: CASRTTETGELFF

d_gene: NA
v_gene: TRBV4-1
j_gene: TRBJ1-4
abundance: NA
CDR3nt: TGCGCCAGCAGCCATCCCCGGGGGGAGGCCTGGCGGAATGAAAAACTGTTTTTT
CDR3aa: CASSHPRGEAWRNEKLFF

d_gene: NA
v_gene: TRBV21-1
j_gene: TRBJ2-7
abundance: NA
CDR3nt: TGTGCCAACAGCAAGGAACGGACTAGCGGGAGTTACGAGCAGTACTTC
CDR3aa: CANSKERTSGSYEQYF

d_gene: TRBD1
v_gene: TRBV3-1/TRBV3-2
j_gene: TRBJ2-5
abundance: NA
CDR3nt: TGTGCCAGCAGCCATTCCGGGACAGGAGGAGAGACCCAGTACTTC
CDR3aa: CASSHSGTGGETQYF

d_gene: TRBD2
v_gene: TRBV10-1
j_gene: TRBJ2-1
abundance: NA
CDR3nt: TGCGCCAGCAGTGTGACTAGCGGGGAGTACAATGAGCAGTTCTTC
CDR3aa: CASSVTSGEYNEQFF

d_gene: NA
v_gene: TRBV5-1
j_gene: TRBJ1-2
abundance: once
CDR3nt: TGCGCCAGCAGCTTGGGAACAGGCTTCCACTATGGCTACACCTTC
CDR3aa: CASSLGTGFHYGYTF

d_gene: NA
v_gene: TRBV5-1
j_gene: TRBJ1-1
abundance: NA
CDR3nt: TGCGCCAGCAGCAGCAGGGAAGGCGGGAACACTGAAGCTTTCTTT
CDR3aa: CASSSREGGNTEAFF

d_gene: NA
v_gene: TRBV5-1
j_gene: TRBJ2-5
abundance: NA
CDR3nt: TGCGCCAGCAGCTCCCCTCAAGAGACCCAGTACTTC
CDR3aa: CASSSPQETQYF

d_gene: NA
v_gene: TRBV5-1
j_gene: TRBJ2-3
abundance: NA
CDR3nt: TGCGCCAGCAGCTTGGGAGATCGCACAGATACGCAGTATTTT
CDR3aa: CASSLGDRTDTQYF

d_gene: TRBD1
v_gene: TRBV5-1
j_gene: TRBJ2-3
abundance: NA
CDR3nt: TGCGCCAGCAGCACAGGGGGCGCAGGGGTTACGCAGTATTTT
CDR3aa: CASSTGGAGVTQYF

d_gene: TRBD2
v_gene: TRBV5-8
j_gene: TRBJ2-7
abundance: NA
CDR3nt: TGTGCCAGCAGCTTGGACAGCGGGAGGCCCCTCTACGAGCAGTACTTC
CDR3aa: CASSLDSGRPLYEQYF

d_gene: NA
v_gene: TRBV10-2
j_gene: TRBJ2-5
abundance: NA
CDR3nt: TGCGCCAGCAGAGTAGGAGGGATCGCGGAGACCCAGTACTTC
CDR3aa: CASRVGGIAETQYF

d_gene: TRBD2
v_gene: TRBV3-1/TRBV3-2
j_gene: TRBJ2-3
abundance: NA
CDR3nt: TGTGCCAGCAGCCCCGGGGGGGGTGCAGATACGCAGTATTTT
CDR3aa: CASSPGGGADTQYF

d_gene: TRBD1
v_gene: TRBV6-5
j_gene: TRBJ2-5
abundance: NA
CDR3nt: TGTGCCAGCAGCGGGACAGGGTCGTCGACCCAGTACTTC
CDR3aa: CASSGTGSSTQYF

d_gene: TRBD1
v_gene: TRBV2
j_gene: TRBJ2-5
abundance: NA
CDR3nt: TGTGCCAGCAGCGGACAGGACCCAGAGACCCAGTACTTC
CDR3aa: CASSGQDPETQYF

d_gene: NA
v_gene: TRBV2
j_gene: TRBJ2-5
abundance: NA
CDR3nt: TGTGCCAGCAGGCGTCAGGCAGAGACCCAGTACTTC
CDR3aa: CASRRQAETQYF

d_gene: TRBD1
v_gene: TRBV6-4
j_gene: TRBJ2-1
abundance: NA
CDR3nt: TGTGCCAGCAGTGCAGAGGGGGCGTCCAATGAGCAGTTCTTC
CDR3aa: CASSAEGASNEQFF

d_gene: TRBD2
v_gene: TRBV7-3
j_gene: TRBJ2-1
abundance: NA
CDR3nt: TGTGCCAGCAGCTTAACTAGCGGGGGGCCATACAATGAGCAGTTCTTC
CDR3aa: CASSLTSGGPYNEQFF

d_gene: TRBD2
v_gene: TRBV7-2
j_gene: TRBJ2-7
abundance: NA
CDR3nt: TGTGCCAGCAGCGTAAGGACTAGCGGGAGCCGCGAGCAGTACTTC
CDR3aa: CASSVRTSGSREQYF

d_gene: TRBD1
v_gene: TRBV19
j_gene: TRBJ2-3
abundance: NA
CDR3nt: TGTGCCAGTAGACACGGACAGGGGTCCGATACGCAGTATTTT
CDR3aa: CASRHGQGSDTQYF

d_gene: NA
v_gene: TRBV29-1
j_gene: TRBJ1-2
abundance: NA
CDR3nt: TGCAGCGTTGAAGATCCCTCAGGTTCCTATGGCTACACCTTC
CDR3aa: CSVEDPSGSYGYTF

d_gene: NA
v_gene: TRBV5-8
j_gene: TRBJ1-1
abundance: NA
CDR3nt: TGTGCCAGCAGCTTTAAGTGGGCGAACACTGAAGCTTTCTTT
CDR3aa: CASSFKWANTEAFF

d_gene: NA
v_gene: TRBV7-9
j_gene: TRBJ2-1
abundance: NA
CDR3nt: TGTGCCAGCAGCTTAGACGGGGTAAATGAGCAGTTCTTC
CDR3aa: CASSLDGVNEQFF

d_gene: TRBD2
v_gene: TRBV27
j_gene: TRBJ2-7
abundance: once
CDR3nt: TGTGCCAGCAGTCGGGGGGGACGGACGAACTACGAGCAGTACTTC
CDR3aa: CASSRGGRTNYEQYF

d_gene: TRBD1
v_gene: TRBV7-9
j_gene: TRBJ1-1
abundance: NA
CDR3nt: TGTGCCAGCAGCTTACCAACGGGAGGGGGCGAAACTGAAGCTTTCTTT
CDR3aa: CASSLPTGGGETEAFF

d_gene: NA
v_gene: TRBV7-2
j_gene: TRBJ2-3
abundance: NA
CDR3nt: TGTGCCAGCAGCTTTGGCACCCGTTTCACAGATACGCAGTATTTT
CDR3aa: CASSFGTRFTDTQYF